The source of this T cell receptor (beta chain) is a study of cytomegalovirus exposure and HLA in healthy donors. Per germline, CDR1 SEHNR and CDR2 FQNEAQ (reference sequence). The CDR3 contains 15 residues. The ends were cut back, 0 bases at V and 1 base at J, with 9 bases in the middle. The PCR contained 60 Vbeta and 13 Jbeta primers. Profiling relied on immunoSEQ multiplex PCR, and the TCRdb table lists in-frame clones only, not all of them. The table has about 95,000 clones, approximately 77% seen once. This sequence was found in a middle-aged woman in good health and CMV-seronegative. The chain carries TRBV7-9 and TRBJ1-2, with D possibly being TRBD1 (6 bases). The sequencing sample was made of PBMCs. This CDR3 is CASSLAQGSNYGYTF. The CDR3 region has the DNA TGTGCCAGCAGCTTAGCGCAGGGGAGTAACTATGGCTACACCTTC.